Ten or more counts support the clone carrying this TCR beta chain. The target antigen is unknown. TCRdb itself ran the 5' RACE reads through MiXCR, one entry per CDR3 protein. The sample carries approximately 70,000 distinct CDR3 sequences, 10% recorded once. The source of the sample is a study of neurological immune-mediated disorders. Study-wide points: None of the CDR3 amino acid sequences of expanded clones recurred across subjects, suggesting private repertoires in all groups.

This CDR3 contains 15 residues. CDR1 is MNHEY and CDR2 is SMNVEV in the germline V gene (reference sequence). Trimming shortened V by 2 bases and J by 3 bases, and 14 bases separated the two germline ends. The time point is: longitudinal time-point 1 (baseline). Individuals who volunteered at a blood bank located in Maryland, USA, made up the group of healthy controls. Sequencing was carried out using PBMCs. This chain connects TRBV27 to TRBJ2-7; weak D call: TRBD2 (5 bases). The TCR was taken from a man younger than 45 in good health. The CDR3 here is CASSLGPGTNYEQYF. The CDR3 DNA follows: TGTGCCAGCAGTTTAGGCCCGGGAACAAACTACGAGCAGTACTTC.